Listed here are 2 T cell receptor beta chains from one sample, sequenced in a study of blood T cell repertoires in COVID-19. This table comes from immunoSEQ multiplex PCR, and its TCRdb copy is limited to in-frame clones, with some not included. The sample contains about 200,000 clones, approximately 80% of which appear only once. The sequencing input was peripheral blood. The source is a man in his fifties or sixties with COVID-19, enrolled during active disease.

This clone was detected once. The CDR3 is CASSLDVPGKANYGYTF. CDR3 DNA sequence: TGTGCCAGCAGCCTTGACGTTCCAGGGAAAGCTAACTATGGCTACACCTTC. The V call is TRBV27, the J call TRBJ1-2; a weak D match, TRBD1 (5 bases). Germline CDR1 is MNHEY and CDR2 is SMNVEV (reference sequence). Deletions cut 6 bases from V and 0 bases from J, with 20 bases between. The CDR3 runs 17 residues.

The V gene is TRBV15, the J gene TRBJ1-3; D not resolved. The V and J ends lost 0 bases and 0 bases respectively, with 15 bases between them. CDR1 is LNHNV, CDR2 YYDKDF, per germline (reference sequence). The CDR3 is 18 amino acids. CDR3 amino acids: CATSRDSNSLFSGNTIYF. CDR3 nucleotides: TGTGCCACCAGCAGAGATTCAAACAGTCTGTTCTCTGGAAACACCATATATTTT.